This TCR beta chain is from a study of patients and donors after allogeneic stem cell transplantation. TCRdb fed the RT-PCR reads into MiXCR, producing one record per CDR3 protein. The sample yields 90,000 to 120,000 distinct CDR3 sequences, 35% seen once. With 6 bases removed from V and 1 base from J, the gap between germline ends came to 12 bases. The CDR3 spans 13 residues. In germline, CDR1 is SQVTM, CDR2 ANQGSEA. V usage is TRBV29-1 and J usage is TRBJ1-1, with no clear D. The sequencing input was blood, either unsorted or a sorted T cell fraction (not recorded which). This receptor was identified in a human donor who was either an allogeneic HSCT recipient or a stem cell or donor lymphocyte infusion donor (not recorded which). It is not recorded whose cells these are; they may come from a transplant donor. The CDR3 region has the DNA TGCAGCGTGGATCCAGTGGGGAACACTGAAGCTTTCTTT. Protein sequence: CSVDPVGNTEAFF.